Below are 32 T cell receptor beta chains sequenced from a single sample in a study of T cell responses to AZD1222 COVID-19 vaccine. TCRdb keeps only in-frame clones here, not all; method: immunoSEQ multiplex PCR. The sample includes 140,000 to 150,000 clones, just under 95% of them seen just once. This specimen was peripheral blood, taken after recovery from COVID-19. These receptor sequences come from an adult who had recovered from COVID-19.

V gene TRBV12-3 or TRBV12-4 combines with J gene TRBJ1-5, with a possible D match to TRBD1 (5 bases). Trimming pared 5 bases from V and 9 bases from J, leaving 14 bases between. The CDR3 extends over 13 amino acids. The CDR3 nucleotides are TGTGCCAGCAGTGACCAGGGTTTTGGGCCCCAGCATTTT. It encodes CASSDQGFGPQHF.

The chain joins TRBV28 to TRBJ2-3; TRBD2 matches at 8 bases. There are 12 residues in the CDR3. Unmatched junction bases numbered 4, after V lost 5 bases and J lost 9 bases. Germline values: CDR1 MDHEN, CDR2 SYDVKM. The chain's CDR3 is CASSLTGGTQYF. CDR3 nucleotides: TGTGCCAGCAGTCTTACGGGAGGGACGCAGTATTTT.

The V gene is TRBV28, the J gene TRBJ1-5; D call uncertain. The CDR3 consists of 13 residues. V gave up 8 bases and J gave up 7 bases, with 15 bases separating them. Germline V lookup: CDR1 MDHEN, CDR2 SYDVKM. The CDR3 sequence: CASSPLQYQPQHF. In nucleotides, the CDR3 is TGTGCCAGCTCCCCCCTCCAATACCAGCCCCAGCATTTT. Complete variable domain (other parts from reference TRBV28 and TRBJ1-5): DVKVTQSSRYLVKRTGEKVFLECVQDMDHENMFWYRQDPGLGLRLIYFSYDVKMKEKGDIPEGYSVSREKKERFSLILESASTNQTSMYLCASSPLQYQPQHFGDGTRLSIL.

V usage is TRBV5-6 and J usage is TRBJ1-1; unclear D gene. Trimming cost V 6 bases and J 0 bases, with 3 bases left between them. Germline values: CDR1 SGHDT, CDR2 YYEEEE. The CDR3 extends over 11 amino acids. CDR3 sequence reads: CASNLNTEAFF. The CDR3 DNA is TGTGCCAGCAACCTGAACACTGAAGCTTTCTTT. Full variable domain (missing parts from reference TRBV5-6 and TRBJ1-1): DAGVTQSPTHLIKTRGQQVTLRCSPKSGHDTVSWYQQALGQGPQFIFQYYEEEERQRGNFPDRFSGHQFPNYSSELNVNALLLGDSALYLCASNLNTEAFFGQGTRLTVV.

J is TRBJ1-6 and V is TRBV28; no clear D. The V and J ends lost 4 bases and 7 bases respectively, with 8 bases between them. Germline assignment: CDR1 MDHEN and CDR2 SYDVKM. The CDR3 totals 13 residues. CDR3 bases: TGTGCCAGCAGTTATCCCCGGAATTCACCCCTCCACTTT. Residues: CASSYPRNSPLHF. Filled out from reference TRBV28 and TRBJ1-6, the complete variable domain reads DVKVTQSSRYLVKRTGEKVFLECVQDMDHENMFWYRQDPGLGLRLIYFSYDVKMKEKGDIPEGYSVSREKKERFSLILESASTNQTSMYLCASSYPRNSPLHFGNGTRLTVT.

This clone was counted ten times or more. The CDR3 loop reads CASSFIPNQPQHF. CDR3 nucleotides: TGCGCCAGCAGCTTTATACCAAATCAGCCCCAGCATTTT. The chain combines TRBV5-1 with TRBJ1-5; D gene ambiguous. The CDR3 runs to 13 residues. V shed 2 bases and J shed 4 bases, with 7 bases lying between them. CDR1 SGHRS and CDR2 YFSETQ come from the germline V gene.

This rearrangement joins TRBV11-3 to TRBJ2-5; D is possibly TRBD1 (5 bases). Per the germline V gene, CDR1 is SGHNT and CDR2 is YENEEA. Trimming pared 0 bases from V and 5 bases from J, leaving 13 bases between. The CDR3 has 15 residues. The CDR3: CASSLDGADSETQYF. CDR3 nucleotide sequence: TGTGCCAGCAGCTTAGATGGGGCAGACTCGGAGACCCAGTACTTC.

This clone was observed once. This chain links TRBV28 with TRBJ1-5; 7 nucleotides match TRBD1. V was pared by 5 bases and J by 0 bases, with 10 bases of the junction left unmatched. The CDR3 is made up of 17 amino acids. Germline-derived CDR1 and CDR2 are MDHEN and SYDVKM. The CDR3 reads CASSVDREHDSNQPQHF. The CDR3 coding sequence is TGTGCCAGCAGTGTCGACAGGGAACACGATAGCAATCAGCCCCAGCATTTT.

The DNA of the CDR3 is TGTGCCACCGCAGATCTAGCTCGCACAGATACGCAGTATTTT. This gives the protein CATADLARTDTQYF. The V gene is TRBV19, the J gene TRBJ2-3; a weak D match, TRBD2 (5 bases). Germline CDR1 is LNHDA and CDR2 is SQIVND (reference sequence). The CDR3 totals 14 residues. V was clipped by 10 bases and J by 1 base, with 15 bases between them.

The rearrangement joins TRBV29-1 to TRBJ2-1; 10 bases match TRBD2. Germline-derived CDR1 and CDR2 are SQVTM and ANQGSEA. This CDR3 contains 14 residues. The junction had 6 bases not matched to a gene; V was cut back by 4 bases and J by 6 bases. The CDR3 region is CSVVALAGPNEQFF. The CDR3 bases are TGCAGCGTTGTAGCACTAGCGGGACCCAATGAGCAGTTCTTC.

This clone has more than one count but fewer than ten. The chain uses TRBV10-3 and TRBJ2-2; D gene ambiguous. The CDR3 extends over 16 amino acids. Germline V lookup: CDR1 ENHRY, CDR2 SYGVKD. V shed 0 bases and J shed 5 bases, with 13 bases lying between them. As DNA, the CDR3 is TGTGCCATCAGTGAGTCAACCCCTAGATTAACCGGGGAGCTGTTTTTT. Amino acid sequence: CAISESTPRLTGELFF.

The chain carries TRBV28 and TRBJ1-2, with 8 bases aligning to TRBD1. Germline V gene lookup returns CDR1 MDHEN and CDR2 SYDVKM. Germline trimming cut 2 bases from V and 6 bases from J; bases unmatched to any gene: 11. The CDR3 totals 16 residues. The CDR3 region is CASSLELGRGRNGYTF. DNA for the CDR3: TGTGCCAGCAGTTTAGAGCTTGGCAGGGGGCGTAATGGCTACACCTTC.

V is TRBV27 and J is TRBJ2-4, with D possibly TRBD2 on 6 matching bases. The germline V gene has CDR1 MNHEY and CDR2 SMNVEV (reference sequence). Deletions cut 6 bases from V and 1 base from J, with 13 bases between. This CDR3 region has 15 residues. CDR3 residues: CASRFGRGAKNIQYF. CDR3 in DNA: TGTGCCAGCAGGTTCGGGAGAGGGGCCAAAAACATTCAGTACTTC.

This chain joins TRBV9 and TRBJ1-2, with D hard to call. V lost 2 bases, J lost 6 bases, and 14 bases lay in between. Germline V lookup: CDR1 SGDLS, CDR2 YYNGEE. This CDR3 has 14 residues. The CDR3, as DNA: TGTGCCAGCAGCGTTTTCGGACCCGCGGATGGCTACACCTTC. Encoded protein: CASSVFGPADGYTF.

The CDR3 loop reads CASSRLDTGELFF. The CDR3 DNA reads as TGTGCCAGCAGCCGCCTTGACACCGGGGAGCTGTTTTTT. This chain connects TRBV28 to TRBJ2-2; D ambiguous. Trimming cost V 6 bases and J 3 bases, with 8 bases left between them. Germline V lookup: CDR1 MDHEN, CDR2 SYDVKM. The CDR3 runs to 13 residues.

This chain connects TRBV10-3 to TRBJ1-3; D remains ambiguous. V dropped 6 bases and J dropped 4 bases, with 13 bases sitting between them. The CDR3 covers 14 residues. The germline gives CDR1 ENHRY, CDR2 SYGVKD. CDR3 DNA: TGTGCCATCAGAAACCTCTCCTCCGGAAACACCATATATTTT. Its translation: CAIRNLSSGNTIYF.

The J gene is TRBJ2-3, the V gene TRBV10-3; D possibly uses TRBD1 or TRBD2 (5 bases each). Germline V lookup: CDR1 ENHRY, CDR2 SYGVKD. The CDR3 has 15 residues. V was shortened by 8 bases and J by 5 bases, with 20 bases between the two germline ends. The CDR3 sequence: CAIGFGTPKGDTQYF. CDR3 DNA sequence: TGTGCCATCGGTTTCGGGACCCCGAAGGGAGATACGCAGTATTTT.

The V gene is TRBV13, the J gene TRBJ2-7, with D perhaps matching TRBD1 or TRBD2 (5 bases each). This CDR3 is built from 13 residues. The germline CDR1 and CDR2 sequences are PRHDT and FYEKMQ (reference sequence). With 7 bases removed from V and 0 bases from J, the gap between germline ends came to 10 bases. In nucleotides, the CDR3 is TGTGCCAGCACCGGGGACGGCTCCTACGAGCAGTACTTC. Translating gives CASTGDGSYEQYF.

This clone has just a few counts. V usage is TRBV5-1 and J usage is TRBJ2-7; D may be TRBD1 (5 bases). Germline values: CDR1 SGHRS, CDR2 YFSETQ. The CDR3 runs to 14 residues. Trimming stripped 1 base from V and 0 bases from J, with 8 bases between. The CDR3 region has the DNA TGCGCCAGCAGCTTGCTAGGGGTCTCCTACGAGCAGTACTTC. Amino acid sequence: CASSLLGVSYEQYF.

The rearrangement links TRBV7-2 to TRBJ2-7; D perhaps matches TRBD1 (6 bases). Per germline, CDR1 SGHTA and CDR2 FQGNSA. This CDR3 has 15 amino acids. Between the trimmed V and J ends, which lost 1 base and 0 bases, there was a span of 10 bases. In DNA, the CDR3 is TGTGCCAGCAGCTTAGGCAGGGGTTCCTCCTACGAGCAGTACTTC. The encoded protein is CASSLGRGSSYEQYF.

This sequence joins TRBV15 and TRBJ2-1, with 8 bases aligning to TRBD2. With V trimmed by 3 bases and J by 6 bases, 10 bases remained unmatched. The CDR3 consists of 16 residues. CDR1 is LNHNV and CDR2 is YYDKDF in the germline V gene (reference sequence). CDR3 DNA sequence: TGTGCCACCAGCAGTCCTGCGGGACTAGGACGCAATGAGCAGTTCTTC. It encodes CATSSPAGLGRNEQFF.

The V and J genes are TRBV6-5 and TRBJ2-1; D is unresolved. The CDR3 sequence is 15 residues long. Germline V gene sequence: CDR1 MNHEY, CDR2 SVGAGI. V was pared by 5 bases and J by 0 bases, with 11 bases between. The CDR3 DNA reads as TGTGCCAGCAGTAGGAGACGGAGCTCCTACAATGAGCAGTTCTTC. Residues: CASSRRRSSYNEQFF.

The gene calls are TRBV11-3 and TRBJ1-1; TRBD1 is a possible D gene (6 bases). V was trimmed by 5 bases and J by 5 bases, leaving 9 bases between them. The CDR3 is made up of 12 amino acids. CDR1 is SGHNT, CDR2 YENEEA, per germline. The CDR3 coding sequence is TGTGCCAGCAGCGCTACAGGGACTGAAGCTTTCTTT. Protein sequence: CASSATGTEAFF.

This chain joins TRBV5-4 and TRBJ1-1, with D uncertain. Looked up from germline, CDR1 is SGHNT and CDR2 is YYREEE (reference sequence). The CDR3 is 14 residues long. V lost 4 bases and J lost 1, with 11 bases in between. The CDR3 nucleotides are TGTGCCAGCAGCCCCGCCACGGCGAACACTGAAGCTTTCTTT. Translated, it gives CASSPATANTEAFF.

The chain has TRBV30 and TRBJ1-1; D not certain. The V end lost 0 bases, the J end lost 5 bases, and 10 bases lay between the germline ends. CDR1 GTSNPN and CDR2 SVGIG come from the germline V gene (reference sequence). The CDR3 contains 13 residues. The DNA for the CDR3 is TGTGCCTGGAGTGTAGGGCGGGAGACTGAAGCTTTCTTT. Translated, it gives CAWSVGRETEAFF.

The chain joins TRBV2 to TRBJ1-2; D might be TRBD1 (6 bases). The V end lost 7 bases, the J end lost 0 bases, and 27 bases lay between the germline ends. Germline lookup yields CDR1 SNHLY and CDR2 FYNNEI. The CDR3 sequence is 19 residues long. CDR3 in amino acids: CASMGAQSVDPWTNYGYTF. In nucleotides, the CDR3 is TGTGCCAGCATGGGGGCCCAGTCAGTGGATCCCTGGACTAACTATGGCTACACCTTC.

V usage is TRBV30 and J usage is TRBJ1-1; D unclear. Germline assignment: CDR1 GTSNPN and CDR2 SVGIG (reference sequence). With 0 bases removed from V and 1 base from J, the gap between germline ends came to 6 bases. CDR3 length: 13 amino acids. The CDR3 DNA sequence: TGTGCCTGGAGTGTGGACCAGAACACTGAAGCTTTCTTT. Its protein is CAWSVDQNTEAFF. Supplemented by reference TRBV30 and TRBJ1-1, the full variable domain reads SQTIHQWPATLVQPVGSPLSLECTVEGTSNPNLYWYRQAAGRGLQLLFYSVGIGQISSEVPQNLSASRPQDRQFILSSKKLLLSDSGFYLCAWSVDQNTEAFFGQGTRLTVV.

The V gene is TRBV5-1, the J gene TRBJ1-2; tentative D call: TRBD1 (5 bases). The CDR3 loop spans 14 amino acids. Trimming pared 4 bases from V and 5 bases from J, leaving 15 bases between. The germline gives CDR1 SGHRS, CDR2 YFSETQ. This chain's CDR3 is CASSTGVGVYGYTF. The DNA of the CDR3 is TGCGCCAGCAGCACCGGAGTGGGGGTTTATGGCTACACCTTC.

CDR3 amino acids: CASSPGTARNEQFF. The CDR3 DNA reads as TGCGCCAGCAGCCCGGGGACAGCTCGGAATGAGCAGTTCTTC. The chain has TRBV5-1 and TRBJ2-1; TRBD1 matches 7 bases. Germline CDR1 reads SGHRS; CDR2 reads YFSETQ. V was pared by 4 bases and J by 7 bases, with 8 bases of the junction left unmatched. The CDR3 contains 14 residues.

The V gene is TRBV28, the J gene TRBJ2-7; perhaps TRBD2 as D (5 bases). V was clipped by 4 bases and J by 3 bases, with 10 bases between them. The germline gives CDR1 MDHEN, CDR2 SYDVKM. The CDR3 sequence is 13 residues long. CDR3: CASSSPGYYEQYF. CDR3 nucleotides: TGTGCCAGCAGTTCTCCGGGGTACTACGAGCAGTACTTC.

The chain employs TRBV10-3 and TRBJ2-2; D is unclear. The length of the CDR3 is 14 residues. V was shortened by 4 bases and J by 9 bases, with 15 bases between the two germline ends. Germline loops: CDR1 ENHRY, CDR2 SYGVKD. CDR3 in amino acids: CAISGETHLRELFF. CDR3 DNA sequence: TGTGCCATCAGTGGAGAAACCCACCTTCGGGAGCTGTTTTTT.

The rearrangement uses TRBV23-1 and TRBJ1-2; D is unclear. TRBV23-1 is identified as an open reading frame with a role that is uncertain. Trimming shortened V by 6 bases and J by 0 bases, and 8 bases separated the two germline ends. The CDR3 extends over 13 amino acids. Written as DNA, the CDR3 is TGCGCCAGCAGCCCCGTCCCTAACTATGGCTACACCTTC. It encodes CASSPVPNYGYTF.